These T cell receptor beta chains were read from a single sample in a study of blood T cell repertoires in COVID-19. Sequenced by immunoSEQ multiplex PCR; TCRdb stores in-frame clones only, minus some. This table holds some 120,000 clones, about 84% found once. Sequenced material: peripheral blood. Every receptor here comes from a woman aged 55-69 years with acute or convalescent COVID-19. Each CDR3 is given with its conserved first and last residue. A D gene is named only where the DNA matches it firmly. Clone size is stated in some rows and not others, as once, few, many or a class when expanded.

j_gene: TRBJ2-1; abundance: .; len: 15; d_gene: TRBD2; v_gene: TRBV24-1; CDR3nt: TGTGCCACCAGTGACCCGGGGAGGGGTCGTAATGAGCAGTTCTTC; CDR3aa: CATSDPGRGRNEQFF
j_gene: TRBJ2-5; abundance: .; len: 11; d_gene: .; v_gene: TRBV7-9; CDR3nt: TGTGCCAGCTCCCCGAGAGAGACCCAGTACTTC; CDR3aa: CASSPRETQYF
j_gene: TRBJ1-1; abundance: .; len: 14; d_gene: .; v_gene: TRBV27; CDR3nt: TGTGCCAGCAGTTTAAAATTTTCGGGGAGGCAAGCTTTCTTT; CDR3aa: CASSLKFSGRQAFF
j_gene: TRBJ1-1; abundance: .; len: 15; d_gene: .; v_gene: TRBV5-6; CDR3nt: TGTGCCAGCAGCTTTACCCTTGGACTAAACACTGAAGCTTTCTTT; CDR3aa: CASSFTLGLNTEAFF
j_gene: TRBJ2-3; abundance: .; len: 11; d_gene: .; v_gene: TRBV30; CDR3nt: TGTGCCTGGAGTCAAACAGATACGCAGTATTTT; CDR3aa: CAWSQTDTQYF
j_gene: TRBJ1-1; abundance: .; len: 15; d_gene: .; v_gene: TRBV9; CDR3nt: TGTGCCAGCAGCCCCAGAGGGACAATGAACACTGAAGCTTTCTTT; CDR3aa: CASSPRGTMNTEAFF
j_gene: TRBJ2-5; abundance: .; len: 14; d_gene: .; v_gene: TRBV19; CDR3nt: TGTGCCAGCAATAAGGGGGGGACGAGAGAGACCCAGTACTTC; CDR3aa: CASNKGGTRETQYF
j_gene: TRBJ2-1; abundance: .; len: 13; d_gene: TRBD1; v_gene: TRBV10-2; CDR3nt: TGCGCCGTATCCGGGACAGGGGACAATGAGCAGTTCTTC; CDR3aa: CAVSGTGDNEQFF
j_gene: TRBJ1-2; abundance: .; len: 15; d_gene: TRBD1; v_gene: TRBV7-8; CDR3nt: TGTGCCAGCAGCCCAAGAGGGCAGGGGGCCGTCGGCTACACCTTC; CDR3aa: CASSPRGQGAVGYTF
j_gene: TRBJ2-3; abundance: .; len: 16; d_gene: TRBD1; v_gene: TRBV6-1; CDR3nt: TGTGCCAGCAGTGGTACAGGGGGCAGTTTCCCTGATACGCAGTATTTT; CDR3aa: CASSGTGGSFPDTQYF
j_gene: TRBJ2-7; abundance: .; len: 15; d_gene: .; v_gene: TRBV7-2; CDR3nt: TGTGCCAGCAGCTATCAGGGGGGCAGCTCCTACGAGCAGTACTTC; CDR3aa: CASSYQGGSSYEQYF
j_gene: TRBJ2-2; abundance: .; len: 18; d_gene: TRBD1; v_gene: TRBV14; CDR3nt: TGTGCCAGCAGCCAAGGTCTCCTGGGACAGGGGGCTCACGGGGAGCTGTTTTTT; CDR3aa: CASSQGLLGQGAHGELFF
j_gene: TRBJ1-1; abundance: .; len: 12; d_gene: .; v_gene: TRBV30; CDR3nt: TGTGCCTGGAGTGGGGCTCAGGCTGAAGCTTTCTTT; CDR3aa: CAWSGAQAEAFF
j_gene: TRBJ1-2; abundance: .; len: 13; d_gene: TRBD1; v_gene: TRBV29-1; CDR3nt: TGCAGCGTTGTGGACAGGGCTTCCTATGGCTACACCTTC; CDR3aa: CSVVDRASYGYTF
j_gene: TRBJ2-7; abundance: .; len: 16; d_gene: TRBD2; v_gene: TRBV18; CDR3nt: TGTGCCAGCTCACCAGGGACTAGCGGGGGCTCCTACGAGCAGTACTTC; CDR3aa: CASSPGTSGGSYEQYF
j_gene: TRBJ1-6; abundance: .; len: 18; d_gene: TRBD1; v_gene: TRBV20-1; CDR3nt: TGCAGTGCTAGTACCCCCGTGGGACAGGGCAATTTTAATTCACCCCTCCACTTT; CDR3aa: CSASTPVGQGNFNSPLHF
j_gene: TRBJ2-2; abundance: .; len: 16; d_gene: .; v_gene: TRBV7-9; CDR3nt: TGTGCCAGCAGCTTATCCAGGGTAGTTGCCACCGGGGAGCTGTTTTTT; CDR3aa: CASSLSRVVATGELFF
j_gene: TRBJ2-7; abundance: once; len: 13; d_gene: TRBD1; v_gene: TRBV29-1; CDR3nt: TGCAGCGCCCTCGGTCAGGGGGACTACGAGCAGTACTTC; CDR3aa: CSALGQGDYEQYF
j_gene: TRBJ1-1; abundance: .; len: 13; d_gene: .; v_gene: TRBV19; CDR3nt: TGTGCCAGCATGGGGGGGATGAACACTGAAGCTTTCTTT; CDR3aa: CASMGGMNTEAFF
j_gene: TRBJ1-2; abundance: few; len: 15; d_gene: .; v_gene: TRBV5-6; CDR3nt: TGTGCCAGCAGCTTGCTAACGCGGCTCGCGGGTGGCTACACCTTC; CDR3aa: CASSLLTRLAGGYTF
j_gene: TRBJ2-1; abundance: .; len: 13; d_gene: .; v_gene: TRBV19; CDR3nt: TGTGCCAGTAGTCTGTATGCCGGGAATGAGCAGTTCTTC; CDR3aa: CASSLYAGNEQFF
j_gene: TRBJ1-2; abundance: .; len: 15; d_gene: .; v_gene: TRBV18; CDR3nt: TGTGCCAGCTCACGGGACTCCTTGAGCGACTATGGCTACACCTTC; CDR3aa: CASSRDSLSDYGYTF
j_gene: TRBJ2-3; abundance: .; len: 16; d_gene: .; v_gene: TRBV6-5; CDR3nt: TGTGCCAGCAGTTACTCCGGACAGACATACACAGATACGCAGTATTTT; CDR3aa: CASSYSGQTYTDTQYF
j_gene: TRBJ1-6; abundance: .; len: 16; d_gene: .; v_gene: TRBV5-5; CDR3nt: TGTGCCAGCAGCTTGTGGCCTGCCGATTTTAATTCACCCCTCCACTTT; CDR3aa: CASSLWPADFNSPLHF
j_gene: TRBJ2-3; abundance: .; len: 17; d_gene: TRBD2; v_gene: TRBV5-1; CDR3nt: TGCGCCAGCAGCCCCCTGGCTAGCGGGGGTACCACAGATACGCAGTATTTT; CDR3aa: CASSPLASGGTTDTQYF
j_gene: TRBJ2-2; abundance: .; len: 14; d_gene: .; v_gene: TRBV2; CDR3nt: TGTGCCAGCACAAGGACACTGAACACCGGGGAGCTGTTTTTT; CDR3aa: CASTRTLNTGELFF